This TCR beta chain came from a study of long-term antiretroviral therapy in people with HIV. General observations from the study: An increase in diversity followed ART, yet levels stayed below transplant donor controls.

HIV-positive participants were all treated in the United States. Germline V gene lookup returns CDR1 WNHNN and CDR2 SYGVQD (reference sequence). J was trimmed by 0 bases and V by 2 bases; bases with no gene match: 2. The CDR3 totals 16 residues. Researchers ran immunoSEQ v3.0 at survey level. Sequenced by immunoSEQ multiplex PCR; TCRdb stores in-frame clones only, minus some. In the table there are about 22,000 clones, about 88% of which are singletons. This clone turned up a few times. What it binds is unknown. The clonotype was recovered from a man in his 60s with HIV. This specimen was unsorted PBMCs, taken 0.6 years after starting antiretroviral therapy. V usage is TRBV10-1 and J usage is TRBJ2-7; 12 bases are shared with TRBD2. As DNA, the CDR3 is TGCGCCAGCAGTGAGCGGGGACTAGCGGGCTCCTACGAGCAGTACTTC. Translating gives CASSERGLAGSYEQYF.